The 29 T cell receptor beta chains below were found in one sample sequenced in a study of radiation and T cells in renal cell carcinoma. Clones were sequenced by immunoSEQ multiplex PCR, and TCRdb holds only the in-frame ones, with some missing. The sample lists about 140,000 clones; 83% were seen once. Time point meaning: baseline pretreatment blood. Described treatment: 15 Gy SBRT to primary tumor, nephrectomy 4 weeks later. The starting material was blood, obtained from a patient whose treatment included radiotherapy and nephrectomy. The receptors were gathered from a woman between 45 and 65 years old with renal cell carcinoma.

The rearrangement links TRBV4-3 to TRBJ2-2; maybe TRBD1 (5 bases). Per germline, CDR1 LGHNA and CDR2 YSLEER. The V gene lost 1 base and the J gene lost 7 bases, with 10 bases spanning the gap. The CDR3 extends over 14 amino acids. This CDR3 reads CASSQGGSGGELFF. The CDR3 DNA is TGCGCCAGCAGCCAAGGGGGCTCGGGCGGGGAGCTGTTTTTT.

DNA of the CDR3: TGCGCCAGCAGCCAAGAGGTGACGGGGAACTATGGCTACACCTTC. Protein: CASSQEVTGNYGYTF. The rearrangement uses TRBV4-3 and TRBJ1-2; no firm D call. Trimming took 0 bases from V and 2 from J, leaving 10 bases between them. CDR1 is LGHNA, CDR2 YSLEER, per germline. This CDR3 has 15 residues.

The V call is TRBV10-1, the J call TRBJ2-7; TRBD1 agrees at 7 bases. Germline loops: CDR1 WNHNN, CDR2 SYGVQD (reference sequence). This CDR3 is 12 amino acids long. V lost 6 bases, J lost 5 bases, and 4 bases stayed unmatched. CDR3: CASSRTGDEQYF. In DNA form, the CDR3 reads TGCGCCAGCAGCCGAACAGGGGACGAGCAGTACTTC.

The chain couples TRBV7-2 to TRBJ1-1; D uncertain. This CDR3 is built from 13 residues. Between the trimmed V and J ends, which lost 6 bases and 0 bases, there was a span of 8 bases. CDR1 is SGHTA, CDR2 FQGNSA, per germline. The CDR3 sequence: CASSSVMNTEAFF. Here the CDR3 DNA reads TGTGCCAGCAGTTCAGTCATGAACACTGAAGCTTTCTTT.

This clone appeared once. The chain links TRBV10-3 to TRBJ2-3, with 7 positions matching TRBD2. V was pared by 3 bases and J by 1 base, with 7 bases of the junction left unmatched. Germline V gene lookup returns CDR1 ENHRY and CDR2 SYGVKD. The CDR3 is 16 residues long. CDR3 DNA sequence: TGTGCCATCAGTGAAACCGGGACTATACGCACAGATACGCAGTATTTT. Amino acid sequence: CAISETGTIRTDTQYF.

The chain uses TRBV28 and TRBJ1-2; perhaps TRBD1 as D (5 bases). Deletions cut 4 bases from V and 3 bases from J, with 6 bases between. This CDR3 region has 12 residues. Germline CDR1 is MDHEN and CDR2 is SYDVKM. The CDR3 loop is CASSSTDYGYTF. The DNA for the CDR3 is TGTGCCAGCAGTTCGACAGACTATGGCTACACCTTC.

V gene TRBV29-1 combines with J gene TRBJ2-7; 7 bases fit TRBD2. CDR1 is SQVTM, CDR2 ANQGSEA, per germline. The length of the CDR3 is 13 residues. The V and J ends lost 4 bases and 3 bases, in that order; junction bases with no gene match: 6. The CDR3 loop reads CSVAARGGYEQYF. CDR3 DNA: TGCAGCGTTGCGGCTCGCGGGGGCTACGAGCAGTACTTC.

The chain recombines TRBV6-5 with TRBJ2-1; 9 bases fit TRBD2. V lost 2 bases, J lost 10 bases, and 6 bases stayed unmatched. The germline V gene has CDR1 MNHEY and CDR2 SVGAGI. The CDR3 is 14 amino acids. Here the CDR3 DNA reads TGTGCCAGCAGTTACCCAGGGACTAGCAGCGAGCAGTTCTTC. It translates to CASSYPGTSSEQFF.

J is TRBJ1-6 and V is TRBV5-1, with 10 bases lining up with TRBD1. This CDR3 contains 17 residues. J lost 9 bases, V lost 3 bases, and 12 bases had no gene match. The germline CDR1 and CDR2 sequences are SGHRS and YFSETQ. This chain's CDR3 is CASSSALSGTGASPLHF. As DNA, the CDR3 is TGCGCCAGCAGCTCAGCACTCTCCGGGACAGGGGCTTCACCCCTCCACTTT.

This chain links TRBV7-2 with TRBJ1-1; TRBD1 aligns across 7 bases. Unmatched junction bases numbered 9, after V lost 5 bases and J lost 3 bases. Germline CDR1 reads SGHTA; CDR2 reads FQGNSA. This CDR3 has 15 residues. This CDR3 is CASSAPQGEYTEAFF. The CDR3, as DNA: TGTGCCAGCAGCGCACCCCAGGGGGAATACACTGAAGCTTTCTTT.

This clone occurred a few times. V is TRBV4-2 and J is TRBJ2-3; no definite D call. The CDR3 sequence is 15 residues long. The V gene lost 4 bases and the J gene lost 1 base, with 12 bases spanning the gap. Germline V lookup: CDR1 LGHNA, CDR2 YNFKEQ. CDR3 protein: CASSRGGDGTDTQYF. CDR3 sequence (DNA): TGTGCCAGCAGCCGGGGTGGAGACGGCACAGATACGCAGTATTTT.

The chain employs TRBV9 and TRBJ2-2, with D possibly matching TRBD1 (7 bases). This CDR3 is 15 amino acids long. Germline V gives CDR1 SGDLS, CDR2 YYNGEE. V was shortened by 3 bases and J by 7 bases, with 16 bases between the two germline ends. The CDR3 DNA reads TGTGCCAGCAGCGCAACAGGGGAGGAGGGCGGGGAGCTGTTTTTT. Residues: CASSATGEEGGELFF. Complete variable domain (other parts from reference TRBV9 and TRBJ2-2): DSGVTQTPKHLITATGQRVTLRCSPRSGDLSVYWYQQSLDQGLQFLIQYYNGEERAKGNILERFSAQQFPDLHSELNLSSLELGDSALYFCASSATGEEGGELFFGEGSRLTVL.

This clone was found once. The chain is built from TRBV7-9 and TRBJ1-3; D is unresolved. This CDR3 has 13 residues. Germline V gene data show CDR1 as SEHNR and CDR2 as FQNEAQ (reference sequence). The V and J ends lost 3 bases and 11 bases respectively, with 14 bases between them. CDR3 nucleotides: TGTGCCAGCAGCTTGGACGGATCGGCCCCCATATATTTT. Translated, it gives CASSLDGSAPIYF.

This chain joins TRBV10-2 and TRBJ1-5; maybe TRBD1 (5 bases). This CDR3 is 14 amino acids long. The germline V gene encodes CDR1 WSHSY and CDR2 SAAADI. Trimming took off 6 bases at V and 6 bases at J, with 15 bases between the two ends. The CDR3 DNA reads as TGCGCCAGCAGAGCCCGGGACGGAGGTCAGCCCCAGCATTTT. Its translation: CASRARDGGQPQHF.

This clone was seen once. The CDR3 loop reads CASSADRYYQPQHF. CDR3 bases: TGTGCCAGCAGTGCCGACAGGTACTATCAGCCCCAGCATTTT. This chain links TRBV27 with TRBJ1-5; perhaps TRBD1 as D (6 bases). Trimming took 5 bases from V and 5 from J, leaving 13 bases between them. Per germline, CDR1 MNHEY and CDR2 SMNVEV (reference sequence). The CDR3 covers 14 residues.

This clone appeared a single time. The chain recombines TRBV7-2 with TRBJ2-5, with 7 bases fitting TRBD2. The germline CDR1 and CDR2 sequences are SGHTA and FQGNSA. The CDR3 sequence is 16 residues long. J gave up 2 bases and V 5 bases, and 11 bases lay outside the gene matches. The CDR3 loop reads CASSASSGKGQETQYF. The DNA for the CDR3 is TGTGCCAGCAGCGCGTCGAGCGGGAAGGGACAAGAGACCCAGTACTTC. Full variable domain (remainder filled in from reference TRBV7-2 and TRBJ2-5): GAGVSQSPSNKVTEKGKDVELRCDPISGHTALYWYRQSLGQGLEFLIYFQGNSAPDKSGLPSDRFSAERTGGSVSTLTIQRTQQEDSAVYLCASSASSGKGQETQYFGPGTRLLVL.

This CDR3 is CASSTNRGRNEKLFF. The CDR3 DNA reads TGTGCCAGTAGTACTAACAGGGGCAGAAATGAAAAACTGTTTTTT. The rearrangement links TRBV19 to TRBJ1-4; 7 positions agree with TRBD1. Germline CDR1 reads LNHDA; CDR2 reads SQIVND (reference sequence). Losses at the gene ends were 4 bases for V and 5 bases for J; bases not matched to a gene: 7. This CDR3 region has 15 residues.

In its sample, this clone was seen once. In DNA, the CDR3 is TGCGCCAGCAGTGGGGACAGGCACTATGGCTACACCTTC. Its protein is CASSGDRHYGYTF. This sequence joins TRBV10-2 and TRBJ1-2, with TRBD1 matching 8 bases. CDR1 is WSHSY and CDR2 is SAAADI in the germline V gene. With 4 bases clipped from V and 3 bases from J, the junction kept 1 base outside the gene matches. The CDR3 loop spans 13 amino acids.

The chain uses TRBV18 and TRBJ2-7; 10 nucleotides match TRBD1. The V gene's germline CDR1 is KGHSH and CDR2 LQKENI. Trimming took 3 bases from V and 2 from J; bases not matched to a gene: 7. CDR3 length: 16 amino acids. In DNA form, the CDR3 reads TGTGCCAGCTCACCGCCGGGACAGGGGATAACCTACGAGCAGTACTTC. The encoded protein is CASSPPGQGITYEQYF.

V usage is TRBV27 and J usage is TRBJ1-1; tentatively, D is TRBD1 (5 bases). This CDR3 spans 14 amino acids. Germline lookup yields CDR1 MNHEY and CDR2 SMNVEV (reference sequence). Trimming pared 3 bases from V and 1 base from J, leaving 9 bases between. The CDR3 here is CASSFRAGNTEAFF. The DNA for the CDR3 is TGTGCCAGCAGTTTCAGGGCGGGGAACACTGAAGCTTTCTTT.

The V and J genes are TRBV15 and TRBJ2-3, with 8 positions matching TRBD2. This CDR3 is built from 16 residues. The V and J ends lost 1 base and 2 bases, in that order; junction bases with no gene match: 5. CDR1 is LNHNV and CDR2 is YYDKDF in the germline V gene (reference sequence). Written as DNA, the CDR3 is TGTGCCACCAGCAGAGTCGCTAGCGGGCCCACAGATACGCAGTATTTT. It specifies CATSRVASGPTDTQYF.

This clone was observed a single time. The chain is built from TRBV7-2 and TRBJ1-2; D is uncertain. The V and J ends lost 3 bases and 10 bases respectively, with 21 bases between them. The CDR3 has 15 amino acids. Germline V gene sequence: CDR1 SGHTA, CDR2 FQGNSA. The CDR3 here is CASSFPFSRAWDYTF. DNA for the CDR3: TGTGCCAGCAGCTTTCCTTTCTCCCGGGCCTGGGACTACACCTTC.

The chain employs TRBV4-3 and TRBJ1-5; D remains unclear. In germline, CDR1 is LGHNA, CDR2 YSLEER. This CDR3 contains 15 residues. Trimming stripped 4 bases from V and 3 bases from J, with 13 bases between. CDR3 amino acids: CASSLRADYNQPQHF. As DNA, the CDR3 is TGCGCCAGCAGCCTTCGGGCGGACTACAATCAGCCCCAGCATTTT.

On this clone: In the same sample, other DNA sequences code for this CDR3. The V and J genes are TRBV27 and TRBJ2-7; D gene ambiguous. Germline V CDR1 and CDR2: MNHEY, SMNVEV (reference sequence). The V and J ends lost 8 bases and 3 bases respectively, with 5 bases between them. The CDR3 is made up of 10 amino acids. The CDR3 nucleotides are TGTGCCAGCGGGGACTACGAGCAGTACTTC. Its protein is CASGDYEQYF.

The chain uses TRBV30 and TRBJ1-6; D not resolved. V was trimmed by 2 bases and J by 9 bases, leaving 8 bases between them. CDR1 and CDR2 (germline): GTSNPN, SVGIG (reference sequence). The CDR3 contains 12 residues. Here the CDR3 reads CAWSPTGSPLHF. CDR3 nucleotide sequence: TGTGCCTGGAGTCCCACGGGTTCACCCCTCCACTTT.

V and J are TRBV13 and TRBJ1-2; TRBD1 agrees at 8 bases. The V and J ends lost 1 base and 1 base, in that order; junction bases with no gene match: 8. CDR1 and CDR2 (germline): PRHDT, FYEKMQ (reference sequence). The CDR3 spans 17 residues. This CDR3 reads CASSLVFRDRSNYGYTF. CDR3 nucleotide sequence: TGTGCCAGCAGCTTAGTATTCCGGGACAGGAGTAACTATGGCTACACCTTC.

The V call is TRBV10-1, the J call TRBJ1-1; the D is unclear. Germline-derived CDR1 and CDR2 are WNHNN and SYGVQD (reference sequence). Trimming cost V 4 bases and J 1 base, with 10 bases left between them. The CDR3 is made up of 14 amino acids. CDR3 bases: TGCGCCAGCAGTGCTTCTAGATCGAACACTGAAGCTTTCTTT. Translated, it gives CASSASRSNTEAFF.

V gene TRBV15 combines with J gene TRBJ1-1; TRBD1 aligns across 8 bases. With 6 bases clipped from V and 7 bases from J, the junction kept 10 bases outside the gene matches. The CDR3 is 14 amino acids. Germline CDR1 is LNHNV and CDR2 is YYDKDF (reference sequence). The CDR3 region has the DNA TGTGCCACCAGACTTCCGGGACAGGCACATGAAGCTTTCTTT. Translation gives CATRLPGQAHEAFF.

CDR3 in DNA: TGCGCCAGCAGCCAGGATGAACGACAGGGGGCGGGCGGTGGCTACACCTTC. It encodes CASSQDERQGAGGGYTF. J is TRBJ1-2 and V is TRBV4-3; TRBD1 matches 10 bases. This CDR3 is built from 17 residues. Germline CDR1 and CDR2: LGHNA and YSLEER. V shed 3 bases and J 7 bases; nucleotides not matched to a gene: 14.